One sample yielded the 32 T cell receptor beta chains listed below, sequenced in a study of blood T cell repertoires in COVID-19. The protocol was immunoSEQ multiplex PCR, while the TCRdb copy is restricted to in-frame clones and leaves out a portion. This sample carries around 250,000 clones, 86% of them seen once, and the ten largest clones take roughly 2.3%. The sequenced material came from peripheral blood. The source of these receptors is a man aged 30 to 39 who had recovered from COVID-19.

CDR3 coding DNA: TGTGCCAGCAGCTTGCGGGGTAACGTCTACAATGAGCAGTTCTTC. This encodes CASSLRGNVYNEQFF. The chain joins TRBV5-8 to TRBJ2-1; possibly TRBD2 for D (5 bases). The ends were cut back, 1 base at V and 3 bases at J, with 11 bases in the middle. CDR1 SGHTS and CDR2 YDEGEE come from the germline V gene. The CDR3 extends over 15 amino acids.

The rearrangement links TRBV7-2 to TRBJ2-7; 8 positions agree with TRBD1. The CDR3 spans 13 residues. In germline, CDR1 is SGHTA, CDR2 FQGNSA. V shed 5 bases, J shed 4 bases, and the junction held 4 bases outside the gene matches. CDR3 loop: CASSMGQEYEQYF. CDR3 sequence (DNA): TGTGCCAGCAGCATGGGACAGGAGTACGAGCAGTACTTC.

The chain recombines TRBV4-3 with TRBJ2-2, with TRBD2 as a possible D gene (6 bases). V was clipped by 0 bases and J by 6 bases, with 11 bases between them. The CDR3 runs 15 residues. Germline CDR1 LGHNA, CDR2 YSLEER. The CDR3: CASSQDQGGAGELFF. The DNA for the CDR3 is TGCGCCAGCAGCCAAGATCAAGGAGGGGCCGGGGAGCTGTTTTTT.

The genes are TRBV11-2 and TRBJ1-4, with D uncertain. This CDR3 is 13 amino acids long. The V gene's germline CDR1 is SGHAT and CDR2 FQNNGV. V gave up 5 bases and J gave up 9 bases, with 13 bases separating them. CDR3 loop: CASSGRSEQKLFF. The CDR3 bases are TGTGCCAGCAGCGGTAGAAGTGAGCAAAAACTGTTTTTT.

The J gene is TRBJ2-3, the V gene TRBV18; D is possibly TRBD1 (6 bases). Trimming left V 5 bases short and J 0 bases short, with 15 bases between. The germline V gene has CDR1 KGHSH and CDR2 LQKENI. This CDR3 has 16 amino acids. The CDR3 loop reads CASSKRQDVSTDTQYF. DNA of the CDR3: TGTGCCAGCTCAAAACGACAGGATGTCAGCACAGATACGCAGTATTTT.

The genes are TRBV10-3 and TRBJ1-2, with a weak D call TRBD1 (5 bases). The germline gives CDR1 ENHRY, CDR2 SYGVKD. This CDR3 comprises 13 residues. Deletions cut 8 bases from V and 4 bases from J, with 14 bases between. CDR3 amino acids: CAIFQGGVYGYTF. CDR3 bases: TGTGCCATCTTTCAGGGCGGCGTCTATGGCTACACCTTC.

This chain joins TRBV5-1 and TRBJ2-7; weak D call: TRBD2 (5 bases). V was shortened by 4 bases and J by 4 bases, with 21 bases between the two germline ends. Germline V lookup: CDR1 SGHRS, CDR2 YFSETQ. CDR3 length: 16 residues. CDR3 coding DNA: TGCGCCAGCAGCCCCGGGCAGAGAGGGTTGGTATACGAGCAGTACTTC. It specifies CASSPGQRGLVYEQYF.

V gene TRBV9 combines with J gene TRBJ2-5; D might be TRBD2 (5 bases). CDR1 is SGDLS and CDR2 is YYNGEE in the germline V gene. The CDR3 covers 13 residues. V dropped 0 bases and J dropped 5 bases, with 8 bases sitting between them. The CDR3 region has the DNA TGTGCCAGCAGCGTAGGGCGGAGGGAGACCCAGTACTTC. Its protein is CASSVGRRETQYF.

This clone was counted once. The rearrangement uses TRBV13 and TRBJ2-7; weak D call: TRBD1 (6 bases). The CDR3 length is 14 residues. Germline CDR1 and CDR2: PRHDT and FYEKMQ (reference sequence). Trimming pared 5 bases from V and 2 bases from J, leaving 13 bases between. CDR3 amino acids: CASSPTRGTYEQYF. The CDR3 coding sequence is TGTGCCAGCAGCCCTACTAGGGGGACCTACGAGCAGTACTTC. The entire variable domain, with the rest obtained from reference TRBV13 and TRBJ2-7, is as follows: AAGVIQSPRHLIKEKRETATLKCYPIPRHDTVYWYQQGPGQDPQFLISFYEKMQSDKGSIPDRFSAQQFSDYHSELNMSSLELGDSALYFCASSPTRGTYEQYFGPGTRLTVT.

CDR3 nucleotides: TGTGCCAGCAGCCAAGGGACTAGCGGGGGAGCTGAGCAGTTCTTC. As protein: CASSQGTSGGAEQFF. V is TRBV4-2 and J is TRBJ2-1, with 13 bases lining up with TRBD2. The V segment lost 1 base and the J segment 9 bases; nucleotides outside the gene matches: 3. CDR1 and CDR2 (germline): LGHNA, YNFKEQ. The CDR3 consists of 15 residues.

Written as DNA, the CDR3 is TGTGCCAGCTCTCCCACGGAACGGGGGAATACTGAAGCTTTCTTT. Translation gives CASSPTERGNTEAFF. This rearrangement joins TRBV18 to TRBJ1-1; tentatively, D is TRBD1 (5 bases). Germline V CDR1 and CDR2: KGHSH, LQKENI. The CDR3 loop spans 15 amino acids. With 6 bases removed from V and 5 bases from J, the gap between germline ends came to 19 bases.

The J gene is TRBJ2-5, the V gene TRBV19; tentatively, D is TRBD1 (6 bases). Germline loops: CDR1 LNHDA, CDR2 SQIVND (reference sequence). The CDR3 sequence is 13 residues long. Deletions cut 6 bases from V and 1 base from J, with 9 bases between. Written as DNA, the CDR3 is TGTGCCAGTAGAGGGGGTTCCCAAGAGACCCAGTACTTC. Its translation: CASRGGSQETQYF.

The CDR3 loop reads CASSSKGQGAGETQYF. In nucleotides, the CDR3 is TGCGCCAGCAGCTCCAAGGGACAGGGGGCAGGGGAGACCCAGTACTTC. The rearrangement links TRBV5-1 to TRBJ2-5; 12 nucleotides line up with TRBD1. The V gene's germline CDR1 is SGHRS and CDR2 YFSETQ. The CDR3 length is 16 residues. V shed 3 bases, J shed 5 bases, and the junction held 8 bases outside the gene matches.

V usage is TRBV12-3 or TRBV12-4 and J usage is TRBJ1-1; D is ambiguous. V lost 6 bases, J lost 8 bases, and 13 bases lay in between. This CDR3 contains 12 residues. Written as DNA, the CDR3 is TGTGCCAGCAGCCCTCCCGGGGTAGAAGCTTTCTTT. As protein: CASSPPGVEAFF.

The chain uses TRBV29-1 and TRBJ2-7; 8 positions agree with TRBD1. The CDR3 contains 15 residues. Trimming took 3 bases from V and 7 from J; bases not matched to a gene: 14. The germline CDR1 and CDR2 sequences are SQVTM and ANQGSEA. CDR3 amino acids: CSVDVVTDREREQYF. The CDR3 region has the DNA TGCAGCGTTGACGTAGTTACGGACAGGGAGAGAGAGCAGTACTTC.

This chain uses TRBV24-1 with TRBJ2-2; D may be TRBD1 (5 bases). In germline, CDR1 is KGHDR, CDR2 SFDVKD. This CDR3 is 14 amino acids long. V was clipped by 7 bases and J by 0 bases, with 8 bases between them. The CDR3 is CATRQVSNTGELFF. For the CDR3, the DNA is TGTGCCACCAGACAGGTCTCGAACACCGGGGAGCTGTTTTTT.

The genes are TRBV19 and TRBJ1-1; maybe TRBD1 (6 bases). The CDR3 covers 13 residues. V was cut by 7 bases and J by 1 base, with 10 bases left in between. The germline V gene has CDR1 LNHDA and CDR2 SQIVND (reference sequence). CDR3 region: CASMIGGNTEAFF. The CDR3 DNA follows: TGTGCCAGTATGATAGGGGGGAACACTGAAGCTTTCTTT. The full variable domain, its missing parts supplied by reference TRBV19 and TRBJ1-1, is DGGITQSPKYLFRKEGQNVTLSCEQNLNHDAMYWYRQDPGQGLRLIYYSQIVNDFQKGDIAEGYSVSREKKESFPLTVTSAQKNPTAFYLCASMIGGNTEAFFGQGTRLTVV.

The CDR3 region is CASSQVSGGPSGELFF. In nucleotides, the CDR3 is TGTGCCAGCAGCCAAGTTAGCGGGGGTCCCTCCGGGGAGCTGTTTTTT. This rearrangement joins TRBV4-2 to TRBJ2-2, with 9 bases aligning to TRBD2. The CDR3 contains 16 residues. The J segment lost 6 bases and the V segment lost 1 base, leaving 6 bases of the junction unmatched. Germline V CDR1 and CDR2: LGHNA, YNFKEQ.

V gene TRBV18 combines with J gene TRBJ2-4, with 10 bases matching TRBD1. Germline V lookup: CDR1 KGHSH, CDR2 LQKENI. J was trimmed by 6 bases and V by 6 bases; bases with no gene match: 8. CDR3 length equals 15 residues. The CDR3: CASSSGTGVGNIQYF. The CDR3, as DNA: TGTGCCAGCTCCTCCGGGACAGGGGTAGGAAACATTCAGTACTTC.

The chain uses TRBV2 and TRBJ1-6; the D is unclear. From germline, CDR1 is SNHLY and CDR2 FYNNEI. V lost 4 bases, J lost 18 bases, and 16 bases lay in between. The CDR3 is made up of 12 amino acids. The CDR3 region has the DNA TGTGCCAGCAGTGTAGGTCAGTCTATAGCCCACTTT. Translation gives CASSVGQSIAHF.

This clone occurred once. The chain carries TRBV3-1 (or the pseudogene TRBV3-2) and TRBJ1-2, with TRBD1 matching over 7 bases. This CDR3 spans 16 amino acids. The V gene's germline CDR1 is LGHDT and CDR2 YNNKEL (reference sequence). Losses at the gene ends were 0 bases for V and 4 bases for J; bases not matched to a gene: 8. The CDR3 loop is CASSQDLIKGAYGYTF. In DNA, the CDR3 is TGTGCCAGCAGCCAAGATTTAATTAAGGGGGCCTATGGCTACACCTTC.

This sequence joins TRBV15 and TRBJ1-2; TRBD1 aligns across 7 bases. Germline V lookup: CDR1 LNHNV, CDR2 YYDKDF (reference sequence). The trim removed 8 bases at V and 1 base at J, leaving 7 bases unmatched. CDR3 length equals 14 residues. CDR3 bases: TGTGCCACCCGGGACAGCCAGCTTAACTATGGCTACACCTTC. Its translation is CATRDSQLNYGYTF.

This clone was observed a handful of times. This rearrangement joins TRBV19 to TRBJ1-6; D is perhaps TRBD1 (6 bases). The CDR3 covers 16 residues. Germline CDR1 and CDR2: LNHDA and SQIVND (reference sequence). V lost 0 bases to trimming and J lost 10 bases, with 16 bases between them. The DNA for the CDR3 is TGTGCCAGTAGTATAGATGGGACAAGTCTCACGTCACCCCTCCACTTT. Its translation is CASSIDGTSLTSPLHF.

The J gene is TRBJ2-4, the V gene TRBV5-1; the D gene is possibly TRBD2 (5 bases). Germline V lookup: CDR1 SGHRS, CDR2 YFSETQ. V lost 0 bases, J lost 5 bases, and 12 bases lay in between. The CDR3 runs 15 residues. The CDR3 nucleotides read TGCGCCAGCAGCTTGGGAAAGGGAGTAGAAAACATTCAGTACTTC. Amino acids: CASSLGKGVENIQYF.

This rearrangement joins TRBV18 to TRBJ2-1; 9 nucleotides align to TRBD1. The CDR3 runs to 16 residues. Germline CDR1 KGHSH, CDR2 LQKENI. Trimming cost V 2 bases and J 6 bases; bases outside gene matches: 8. The CDR3 nucleotides read TGTGCCAGCTCACCATCCGGGACAGGGCTCGGCAATGAGCAGTTCTTC. This translates into CASSPSGTGLGNEQFF. Supplemented by reference TRBV18 and TRBJ2-1, the full variable domain reads NAGVMQNPRHLVRRRGQEARLRCSPMKGHSHVYWYRQLPEEGLKFMVYLQKENIIDESGMPKERFSAEFPKEGPSILRIQQVVRGDSAAYFCASSPSGTGLGNEQFFGPGTRLTVL.

The chain employs TRBV14 and TRBJ2-7; the D gene is possibly TRBD1 (5 bases). In germline, CDR1 is SGHDN, CDR2 FVKESK. This CDR3 has 13 amino acids. V lost 5 bases to trimming and J lost 9 bases, with 17 bases between them. CDR3 in DNA: TGTGCCAGCAGCATGGGGCAGGTACTGACGCAGTACTTC. Translation: CASSMGQVLTQYF.

This sequence joins TRBV6-5 and TRBJ1-2; 8 nucleotides line up with TRBD1. Germline-derived CDR1 and CDR2 are MNHEY and SVGAGI. There are 15 residues in the CDR3. V was pared by 0 bases and J by 3 bases, with 3 bases of the junction left unmatched. CDR3 nucleotide sequence: TGTGCCAGCAGTTACTCGAGGGGACAGGACTATGGCTACACCTTC. It is translated as CASSYSRGQDYGYTF.

The chain has TRBV2 and TRBJ2-3; 16 bases map to TRBD2. From germline, CDR1 is SNHLY and CDR2 FYNNEI. V dropped 5 bases and J dropped 4; count of bases not matched to a gene: 9. There are 18 residues in the CDR3. The DNA of the CDR3 is TGTGCCAGCAGTCGTCCCGGGACTAGCGGGGGGGCCTCAGATACGCAGTATTTT. It encodes CASSRPGTSGGASDTQYF.

V gene TRBV15 combines with J gene TRBJ1-2; 8 bases agree with TRBD1. Trimming cost V 3 bases and J 3 bases; bases outside gene matches: 15. Germline V CDR1 and CDR2: LNHNV, YYDKDF (reference sequence). This CDR3 is 18 amino acids long. In nucleotides, the CDR3 is TGTGCCACCAGCAGGATCGGACAGGGAATACAAAGCGACTATGGCTACACCTTC. This codes for CATSRIGQGIQSDYGYTF.

The chain links TRBV25-1 to TRBJ1-4, with D perhaps TRBD1 (5 bases). V lost 3 bases to trimming and J lost 7 bases, with 12 bases between them. The CDR3 has 14 amino acids. CDR1 is MGHDK, CDR2 SYGVNS, per germline. Here the CDR3 DNA reads TGTGCCAGCAGTGACGAAGGCAGGGTTGAAAAACTGTTTTTT. Translated: CASSDEGRVEKLFF.

The chain uses TRBV2 and TRBJ1-6; D possibly corresponds to TRBD1 (5 bases). CDR3 length: 14 amino acids. The germline V and J ends were trimmed by 4 bases and 4 bases, with 8 bases remaining between them. Per germline, CDR1 SNHLY and CDR2 FYNNEI. CDR3 DNA: TGTGCCAGCAGTGGACAGCCTTATAATTCACCCCTCCACTTT. Protein sequence: CASSGQPYNSPLHF.

The chain links TRBV6-5 to TRBJ1-1; D is undetermined. The CDR3 consists of 14 residues. CDR1 and CDR2 (germline): MNHEY, SVGAGI. Deletions cut 5 bases from V and 1 base from J, with 11 bases between. The CDR3 loop reads CASSLRFQNTEAFF. The CDR3 DNA reads TGTGCCAGCAGTCTCCGGTTCCAGAACACTGAAGCTTTCTTT.